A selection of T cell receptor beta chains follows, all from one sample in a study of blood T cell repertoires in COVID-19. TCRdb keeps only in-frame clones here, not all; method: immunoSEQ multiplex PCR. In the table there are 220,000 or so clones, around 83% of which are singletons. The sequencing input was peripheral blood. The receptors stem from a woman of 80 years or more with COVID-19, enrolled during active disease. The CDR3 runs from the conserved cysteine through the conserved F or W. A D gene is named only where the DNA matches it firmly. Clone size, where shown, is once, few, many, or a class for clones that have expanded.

cdr3_nt: TGTGCCAGCAGTTTACTCTACGGGGCTAATGAAAAACTGTTTTTT
cdr3_aa: CASSLLYGANEKLFF
d_call: NA
v_call: TRBV28
cdr3_length: 15
clone_size: NA
j_call: TRBJ1-4

cdr3_nt: TGTGCCAGCAGCCCCAGGGGTGGGACGAATGAAGCTTTCTTT
cdr3_aa: CASSPRGGTNEAFF
d_call: NA
v_call: TRBV7-3
cdr3_length: 14
clone_size: NA
j_call: TRBJ1-1

cdr3_nt: TGTGCCAGCAGCCATTACGGGACAGGGGCGATTGAAGCTTTCTTT
cdr3_aa: CASSHYGTGAIEAFF
d_call: TRBD1
v_call: TRBV3-1/TRBV3-2
cdr3_length: 15
clone_size: NA
j_call: TRBJ1-1

cdr3_nt: TGTGCCAGCAGCCAAACGCCCGGGTACAATGAGCAGTTCTTC
cdr3_aa: CASSQTPGYNEQFF
d_call: NA
v_call: TRBV7-3
cdr3_length: 14
clone_size: NA
j_call: TRBJ2-1

cdr3_nt: TGCGCCAGCAGCTTGGGAGCGGGAGAACGGATTCAGTACTTC
cdr3_aa: CASSLGAGERIQYF
d_call: TRBD2
v_call: TRBV5-1
cdr3_length: 14
clone_size: few
j_call: TRBJ2-4

cdr3_nt: TGTGCCAGCAGTGGGATTACAGGGTCCTACGAGCAGTACTTC
cdr3_aa: CASSGITGSYEQYF
d_call: NA
v_call: TRBV2
cdr3_length: 14
clone_size: NA
j_call: TRBJ2-7

cdr3_nt: TGTGCCAGCACCAACTACAGGGAAACAGATACGCAGTATTTT
cdr3_aa: CASTNYRETDTQYF
d_call: NA
v_call: TRBV2
cdr3_length: 14
clone_size: NA
j_call: TRBJ2-3

cdr3_nt: TGTGCCAGCAGCCAGAACACCGGGGAGCTGTTTTTT
cdr3_aa: CASSQNTGELFF
d_call: NA
v_call: TRBV9
cdr3_length: 12
clone_size: NA
j_call: TRBJ2-2

cdr3_nt: TGTGCCTGGAGTGAACAGGGAGTGCAGCCCCAGCATTTT
cdr3_aa: CAWSEQGVQPQHF
d_call: NA
v_call: TRBV30
cdr3_length: 13
clone_size: NA
j_call: TRBJ1-5

cdr3_nt: TGTGCCAGCAGCTCTGGACTAGCGGGGGGCACAGATACGCAGTATTTT
cdr3_aa: CASSSGLAGGTDTQYF
d_call: TRBD2
v_call: TRBV5-4
cdr3_length: 16
clone_size: NA
j_call: TRBJ2-3

cdr3_nt: TGTGCCAGCAGTTACTCGAGGACTAGCGGGAGCTCAGGACTGTACAATGAGCAGTTCTTC
cdr3_aa: CASSYSRTSGSSGLYNEQFF
d_call: TRBD2
v_call: TRBV6-2/TRBV6-3
cdr3_length: 20
clone_size: NA
j_call: TRBJ2-1

cdr3_nt: TGTGCCAGCAGCTTAGGTCCGCCGGCGGGTGCAGATACGCAGTATTTT
cdr3_aa: CASSLGPPAGADTQYF
d_call: NA
v_call: TRBV5-6
cdr3_length: 16
clone_size: NA
j_call: TRBJ2-3

cdr3_nt: TGTGCCAGCAGCTTAGTTCACCAGACTGAAGCTTTCTTT
cdr3_aa: CASSLVHQTEAFF
d_call: NA
v_call: TRBV7-9
cdr3_length: 13
clone_size: NA
j_call: TRBJ1-1

cdr3_nt: TGTGCCACCGGGACAGGGTACTACGAGCAGTACTTC
cdr3_aa: CATGTGYYEQYF
d_call: TRBD1
v_call: TRBV6-5
cdr3_length: 12
clone_size: NA
j_call: TRBJ2-7

cdr3_nt: TGTGCCTGGAGTGTGGGCACCAGCACAGATACGCAGTATTTT
cdr3_aa: CAWSVGTSTDTQYF
d_call: NA
v_call: TRBV30
cdr3_length: 14
clone_size: NA
j_call: TRBJ2-3

cdr3_nt: TGTGCCAGCAGCGACTCTGGGACAGGGGCTAATCAGCCCCAGCATTTT
cdr3_aa: CASSDSGTGANQPQHF
d_call: TRBD1
v_call: TRBV6-2/TRBV6-3
cdr3_length: 16
clone_size: NA
j_call: TRBJ1-5

cdr3_nt: TGTGCCAGCAGCTTAGCAGGCTACGAGCAGTACTTC
cdr3_aa: CASSLAGYEQYF
d_call: NA
v_call: TRBV11-2
cdr3_length: 12
clone_size: NA
j_call: TRBJ2-7

cdr3_nt: TGTGCCAGCAGCAGACAGGGTGGAACCGGGGAGCTGTTTTTT
cdr3_aa: CASSRQGGTGELFF
d_call: TRBD1
v_call: TRBV25-1
cdr3_length: 14
clone_size: NA
j_call: TRBJ2-2

cdr3_nt: TGTGCCAGCAGTTACTCGACAACAGGGGGCACCAGAAATGAGCAGTTCTTC
cdr3_aa: CASSYSTTGGTRNEQFF
d_call: TRBD1
v_call: TRBV6-2/TRBV6-3
cdr3_length: 17
clone_size: NA
j_call: TRBJ2-1

cdr3_nt: TGTGCCAGCAGCCTTTCCTACCAAGAGACCCAGTACTTC
cdr3_aa: CASSLSYQETQYF
d_call: NA
v_call: TRBV7-2
cdr3_length: 13
clone_size: NA
j_call: TRBJ2-5

cdr3_nt: TGTGCCAGTAGTATAGCCGCATCCGGGGGGCCTCAAGAGACCCAGTACTTC
cdr3_aa: CASSIAASGGPQETQYF
d_call: NA
v_call: TRBV19
cdr3_length: 17
clone_size: once
j_call: TRBJ2-5

cdr3_nt: TGCGCCAGCAAGTCGGAACGGACAGGGGGCAAAGGCACCATATATTTT
cdr3_aa: CASKSERTGGKGTIYF
d_call: TRBD1
v_call: TRBV5-1
cdr3_length: 16
clone_size: NA
j_call: TRBJ1-3

cdr3_nt: TGTGCCAGCAGTGACAGGAACAGGGCCCTATACGAGCAGTACTTC
cdr3_aa: CASSDRNRALYEQYF
d_call: NA
v_call: TRBV6-1
cdr3_length: 15
clone_size: NA
j_call: TRBJ2-7

cdr3_nt: TGTGCCAGCAGCTCATCAGGGGTTGGGACTGAAGCTTTCTTT
cdr3_aa: CASSSSGVGTEAFF
d_call: NA
v_call: TRBV7-9
cdr3_length: 14
clone_size: NA
j_call: TRBJ1-1

cdr3_nt: TGTGCCAGCCAACGAGGGGGTGGCTATGAAGCTTTCTTT
cdr3_aa: CASQRGGGYEAFF
d_call: NA
v_call: TRBV6-5
cdr3_length: 13
clone_size: NA
j_call: TRBJ1-1

cdr3_nt: TGTGCCAGCACCGCGGCGGGGTCGGATGAAGCTTTCTTT
cdr3_aa: CASTAAGSDEAFF
d_call: NA
v_call: TRBV6-5
cdr3_length: 13
clone_size: NA
j_call: TRBJ1-1

cdr3_nt: TGTGCCAGCAGCACGCCATCCTACAGGGGGCCATCACCCCTCCACTTT
cdr3_aa: CASSTPSYRGPSPLHF
d_call: TRBD1
v_call: TRBV28
cdr3_length: 16
clone_size: NA
j_call: TRBJ1-6

cdr3_nt: TGTGCCAGTACCATGGCCCCGTACAGCTCCTACAATGAGCAGTTCTTC
cdr3_aa: CASTMAPYSSYNEQFF
d_call: NA
v_call: TRBV19
cdr3_length: 16
clone_size: NA
j_call: TRBJ2-1

cdr3_nt: TGCGCCAGCAGCCAGGGGCCCACGGATACGCAGTATTTT
cdr3_aa: CASSQGPTDTQYF
d_call: NA
v_call: TRBV4-3
cdr3_length: 13
clone_size: NA
j_call: TRBJ2-3

cdr3_nt: TGTGCCAGCTCGCGTAACGTTGAGTACCAAGAGACCCAGTACTTC
cdr3_aa: CASSRNVEYQETQYF
d_call: NA
v_call: TRBV18
cdr3_length: 15
clone_size: NA
j_call: TRBJ2-5

cdr3_nt: TGTGCCAGCAGCCCCCTTAAGACTCGCACAGATACGCAGTATTTT
cdr3_aa: CASSPLKTRTDTQYF
d_call: NA
v_call: TRBV4-2
cdr3_length: 15
clone_size: NA
j_call: TRBJ2-3

cdr3_nt: TGTGCCAGCAGCCCCAACGGGTGGGGCTACACCTTC
cdr3_aa: CASSPNGWGYTF
d_call: NA
v_call: TRBV11-2
cdr3_length: 12
clone_size: NA
j_call: TRBJ1-2

cdr3_nt: TGTGCCAGCAGAATCCGATGGGACTTACAAGAGACCCAGTACTTC
cdr3_aa: CASRIRWDLQETQYF
d_call: NA
v_call: TRBV7-3
cdr3_length: 15
clone_size: NA
j_call: TRBJ2-5

cdr3_nt: TGCGCCAGCAGCAGTTCTGGGGCGGGGAAGGGAGGCTACACCTTC
cdr3_aa: CASSSSGAGKGGYTF
d_call: NA
v_call: TRBV5-1
cdr3_length: 15
clone_size: NA
j_call: TRBJ1-2

cdr3_nt: TGTGCCTGGAGTGTACAGGGGGTGGAAAACACCATATATTTT
cdr3_aa: CAWSVQGVENTIYF
d_call: TRBD1
v_call: TRBV30
cdr3_length: 14
clone_size: NA
j_call: TRBJ1-3

cdr3_nt: TGTGCCAGCAGTTTATCGTTCGGGGGTAGCAATCAGCCCCAGCATTTT
cdr3_aa: CASSLSFGGSNQPQHF
d_call: NA
v_call: TRBV27
cdr3_length: 16
clone_size: once
j_call: TRBJ1-5

cdr3_nt: TGTGCCAGCAGTACCGACAGGACCTCTGGAAACACCATATATTTT
cdr3_aa: CASSTDRTSGNTIYF
d_call: NA
v_call: TRBV2
cdr3_length: 15
clone_size: NA
j_call: TRBJ1-3

cdr3_nt: TGCAGCGTTAAGGACAGTCCGTACGAGCAGTACTTC
cdr3_aa: CSVKDSPYEQYF
d_call: NA
v_call: TRBV29-1
cdr3_length: 12
clone_size: few
j_call: TRBJ2-7

cdr3_nt: TGTGCCAGCAGTGAATATAGTGACACTGAAGCTTTCTTT
cdr3_aa: CASSEYSDTEAFF
d_call: NA
v_call: TRBV25-1
cdr3_length: 13
clone_size: NA
j_call: TRBJ1-1

cdr3_nt: TGTGCCAGCAGCCCTCAGGGGGGTTACGAGCAGTACTTC
cdr3_aa: CASSPQGGYEQYF
d_call: NA
v_call: TRBV11-3
cdr3_length: 13
clone_size: NA
j_call: TRBJ2-7

cdr3_nt: TGTGCCAGCAGCTTAGAGGGCGGGGTGAGGACTGAAGCTTTCTTT
cdr3_aa: CASSLEGGVRTEAFF
d_call: NA
v_call: TRBV11-1
cdr3_length: 15
clone_size: NA
j_call: TRBJ1-1

cdr3_nt: TGTGCCAGTAGCACCCCGGGTTACACTGAAGCTTTCTTT
cdr3_aa: CASSTPGYTEAFF
d_call: NA
v_call: TRBV19
cdr3_length: 13
clone_size: NA
j_call: TRBJ1-1

cdr3_nt: TGTGCCAGCAGCTTAGTCTCGGGAGGGGATATGCAGTACTTC
cdr3_aa: CASSLVSGGDMQYF
d_call: TRBD2
v_call: TRBV7-2
cdr3_length: 14
clone_size: NA
j_call: TRBJ2-7

cdr3_nt: TGTGCCACCAGCAGAGGACTGGGCTATGGCTACACCTTC
cdr3_aa: CATSRGLGYGYTF
d_call: NA
v_call: TRBV15
cdr3_length: 13
clone_size: many
j_call: TRBJ1-2

cdr3_nt: TGTGCCAGCAGCTTGGCGGGCTCCTACAATGAGCAGTTCTTC
cdr3_aa: CASSLAGSYNEQFF
d_call: NA
v_call: TRBV7-9
cdr3_length: 14
clone_size: once
j_call: TRBJ2-1

cdr3_nt: TGTGCCAGCAGCCAAGAGGTGGAGGGACTTCGGGAAAAACTGTTTTTT
cdr3_aa: CASSQEVEGLREKLFF
d_call: NA
v_call: TRBV3-1/TRBV3-2
cdr3_length: 16
clone_size: NA
j_call: TRBJ1-4

cdr3_nt: TGTGCCAGCAGCCCTCCGGGACAGTATGGCTACACCTTC
cdr3_aa: CASSPPGQYGYTF
d_call: TRBD1
v_call: TRBV7-2
cdr3_length: 13
clone_size: NA
j_call: TRBJ1-2

cdr3_nt: TGTGCCAGCAGCCAACAGGGTAGTGCTTTCTTT
cdr3_aa: CASSQQGSAFF
d_call: NA
v_call: TRBV3-1/TRBV3-2
cdr3_length: 11
clone_size: once
j_call: TRBJ1-1

cdr3_nt: TGTGCCAGCAGCTTGGGGACAGCGACCTACTATGGCTACACCTTC
cdr3_aa: CASSLGTATYYGYTF
d_call: NA
v_call: TRBV5-4
cdr3_length: 15
clone_size: NA
j_call: TRBJ1-2

cdr3_nt: TGTGCCAGCAGCCCCGAGGGAAACATTCAGTACTTC
cdr3_aa: CASSPEGNIQYF
d_call: NA
v_call: TRBV3-1/TRBV3-2
cdr3_length: 12
clone_size: NA
j_call: TRBJ2-4

cdr3_nt: TGTGCCAGCAGCACAAGGACTAGCGGGAAAAGTGAGCAGTTCTTC
cdr3_aa: CASSTRTSGKSEQFF
d_call: TRBD2
v_call: TRBV9
cdr3_length: 15
clone_size: NA
j_call: TRBJ2-1

cdr3_nt: TGTGCCAGCAGCTCGTCCAGGTTAGCGGGTAGCGAGCAGTACTTC
cdr3_aa: CASSSSRLAGSEQYF
d_call: TRBD2
v_call: TRBV11-3
cdr3_length: 15
clone_size: few
j_call: TRBJ2-7

cdr3_nt: TGTGCCAGCAGTGACGTTGACAGAAACTATGGCTACACCTTC
cdr3_aa: CASSDVDRNYGYTF
d_call: NA
v_call: TRBV6-1
cdr3_length: 14
clone_size: few
j_call: TRBJ1-2

cdr3_nt: TGTGCCAGCTCACCTAATGGGGCTAGCGGGAGTAGCGAGACCCAGTACTTC
cdr3_aa: CASSPNGASGSSETQYF
d_call: TRBD2
v_call: TRBV18
cdr3_length: 17
clone_size: NA
j_call: TRBJ2-5

cdr3_nt: TGTGCCAGCAGGGACACGTGGCAGAAGTACACAGATACGCAGTATTTT
cdr3_aa: CASRDTWQKYTDTQYF
d_call: NA
v_call: TRBV11-1
cdr3_length: 16
clone_size: NA
j_call: TRBJ2-3